Detailed here is one T cell receptor (beta chain). This sample is part of a study of blood T cell repertoires in COVID-19. Study information: The samples span acute and convalescent COVID-19 from the United States, Italy and Spain.

CDR3 length: 15 amino acids. Unmatched junction bases numbered 10, after V lost 6 bases and J lost 8 bases. The germline V gene encodes CDR1 MNHEY and CDR2 SMNVEV (reference sequence). The table came from immunoSEQ multiplex PCR; TCRdb's copy has only in-frame clones and leaves some out. The table has 100,000 to 150,000 clones, about four fifths seen once. Sample: peripheral blood. The chain links TRBV27 to TRBJ2-1; TRBD1 agrees at 10 bases. The sequence derives from an older man with active or convalescent COVID-19. CDR3 coding DNA: TGTGCCAGCAGAACCGGGACAGGGGCCCCCCATGAGCAGTTCTTC. This translates into CASRTGTGAPHEQFF.